A single sample gave rise to the 22 T cell receptor beta chains below, sequenced in a study of OX40 agonist ivuxolimab in advanced cancers. The method behind the library was the immunoSEQ multiplex PCR assay. TCRdb took this table from immuneACCESS and kept in-frame rearrangements with V and J called. Such tables lack part of the clones; where checked against another copy, unresolved V genes explain under half of the gap, and the rest is unexplained. The sample table shows some 83,000 clones, and over 90% are seen once. Clones ranked in the top ten supply roughly 6.4% of the sample. The specimen was CD4+ or CD8+ T cells sorted from blood, collected in a trial of the OX40 agonist ivuxolimab. The source is an adult with an advanced solid tumor such as melanoma, head and neck, liver or kidney cancer.

V is TRBV30 and J is TRBJ2-5; D remains ambiguous. V dropped 3 bases and J dropped 0 bases, with 17 bases sitting between them. Germline loops: CDR1 GTSNPN, CDR2 SVGIG (reference sequence). The CDR3 length is 16 residues. CDR3: CAWSPGVDGDQETQYF. Here the CDR3 DNA reads TGTGCCTGGAGCCCCGGCGTCGACGGAGACCAAGAGACCCAGTACTTC.

V and J are TRBV7-9 and TRBJ2-7; D call uncertain. Germline CDR1 is SEHNR and CDR2 is FQNEAQ (reference sequence). Trimming removed 5 bases from V and 4 bases from J, with 9 bases in between. This CDR3 is built from 12 residues. The CDR3 spells CASSDTDYEQYF. The CDR3, as DNA: TGTGCCAGCAGCGATACTGATTACGAGCAGTACTTC. The whole variable domain, filled in from reference TRBV7-9 and TRBJ2-7, reads DTGVSQNPRHKITKRGQNVTFRCDPISEHNRLYWYRQTLGQGPEFLTYFQNEAQLEKSRLLSDRFSAERPKGSFSTLEIQRTEQGDSAMYLCASSDTDYEQYFGPGTRLTVT.

The rearrangement joins TRBV29-1 to TRBJ2-3, with D tentatively TRBD2 (5 bases). In germline, CDR1 is SQVTM, CDR2 ANQGSEA. V lost 4 bases, J lost 3 bases, and 14 bases lay in between. The CDR3 spans 14 residues. The CDR3 region has the DNA TGCAGCGTTGTCTCGGGATCGAGGACAGATACGCAGTATTTT. This encodes CSVVSGSRTDTQYF.

The gene calls are TRBV5-4 and TRBJ2-1; TRBD2 matches at 9 bases. The germline gives CDR1 SGHNT, CDR2 YYREEE (reference sequence). The CDR3 is 13 residues long. Trimming removed 4 bases from V and 8 bases from J; junction bases left unmatched: 4. CDR3 amino acids: CASSGGLADEQFF. The CDR3, as DNA: TGTGCCAGCAGCGGGGGACTAGCCGATGAGCAGTTCTTC. Drawing the rest from reference TRBV5-4 and TRBJ2-1, the complete variable domain is ETGVTQSPTHLIKTRGQQVTLRCSSQSGHNTVSWYQQALGQGPQFIFQYYREEENGRGNFPPRFSGLQFPNYSSELNVNALELDDSALYLCASSGGLADEQFFGPGTRLTVL.

The CDR3 region is CASSSYSGLSTDTQYF. The CDR3 DNA reads TGTGCCAGCAGCTCATATAGCGGACTAAGCACAGATACGCAGTATTTT. The V and J genes are TRBV21-1 and TRBJ2-3; the table's D call TRBD2 went unverified against the DNA. TRBV21-1 is annotated as a pseudogene. The CDR3 length is 16 residues.

The gene calls are TRBV7-8 and TRBJ2-7; TRBD1 agrees at 9 bases. The V gene's germline CDR1 is SGHVS and CDR2 FQNEAQ. V gave up 4 bases and J gave up 0 bases; unmatched junction bases: 19. The CDR3 is 20 residues long. CDR3 coding DNA: TGTGCCAGCAGCTCTCCACCCCCGGGACAGGGCTCTGCCCGCTCCTACGAGCAGTACTTC. This gives the protein CASSSPPPGQGSARSYEQYF.

The rearrangement uses TRBV4-2 and TRBJ2-1; 8 bases are a match to TRBD1. Germline CDR1 LGHNA, CDR2 YNFKEQ. CDR3 size: 15 residues. Unmatched junction bases numbered 4, after V lost 3 bases and J lost 3 bases. CDR3 DNA: TGTGCCAGCAGCCATTCAGGGGGCCTCTACAATGAGCAGTTCTTC. As protein: CASSHSGGLYNEQFF.

The genes are TRBV27 and TRBJ2-7; D is perhaps TRBD1 (6 bases). V was shortened by 3 bases and J by 7 bases, with 16 bases between the two germline ends. Germline CDR1 is MNHEY and CDR2 is SMNVEV (reference sequence). The CDR3 is 14 amino acids. CDR3 sequence: CASSFSGPDREQYF. In DNA, the CDR3 is TGTGCCAGCAGTTTTTCCGGCCCCGACAGGGAGCAGTACTTC.

The rearrangement uses TRBV7-8 and TRBJ1-1; D is ambiguous. Germline lookup yields CDR1 SGHVS and CDR2 FQNEAQ. The length of the CDR3 is 13 residues. V lost 2 bases to trimming and J lost 3 bases, with 7 bases between them. Here the CDR3 reads CASSLFGDTEAFF. The CDR3 DNA is TGTGCCAGCAGCTTATTTGGGGACACTGAAGCTTTCTTT.

V usage is TRBV7-6 and J usage is TRBJ1-1; D is uncertain. V was trimmed by 8 bases and J by 5 bases, leaving 12 bases between them. The germline V gene encodes CDR1 SGHVS and CDR2 FNYEAQ. The length of the CDR3 is 12 residues. The CDR3 nucleotides are TGTGCCAGCGGCCGTCCGGGGACTGAAGCTTTCTTT. Encoded protein: CASGRPGTEAFF.

The V call is TRBV5-5, the J call TRBJ2-3, with a tentative D call TRBD1 (6 bases). The CDR3 contains 15 residues. Deletions cut 3 bases from V and 0 bases from J, with 11 bases between. Germline CDR1 SGHKS, CDR2 YYEKEE (reference sequence). CDR3 region: CASSYHRASTDTQYF. The CDR3, as DNA: TGTGCCAGCAGCTACCACAGGGCTAGCACAGATACGCAGTATTTT.

The rearrangement uses TRBV2 and TRBJ2-1; D unclear. V was shortened by 6 bases and J by 9 bases, with 12 bases between the two germline ends. CDR1 is SNHLY, CDR2 FYNNEI, per germline. The CDR3 totals 12 residues. CDR3 loop: CASSVVSIEQFF. Here the CDR3 DNA reads TGTGCCAGCAGCGTAGTTTCTATTGAGCAGTTCTTC.

The rearrangement uses TRBV6-1 and TRBJ2-5; TRBD1 matches at 7 bases. The CDR3 loop spans 14 amino acids. Germline trimming cut 5 bases from V and 2 bases from J; bases unmatched to any gene: 5. Germline CDR1 MNHNS, CDR2 SASEGT. For the CDR3, the DNA is TGTGCCAGCAGTTCTCCGGGACAGCAAGAGACCCAGTACTTC. This translates into CASSSPGQQETQYF.

This sequence joins TRBV7-9 and TRBJ1-3; D possibly corresponds to TRBD1 (6 bases). V dropped 3 bases and J dropped 4 bases, with 16 bases sitting between them. The CDR3 loop spans 16 amino acids. Germline values: CDR1 SEHNR, CDR2 FQNEAQ (reference sequence). In DNA form, the CDR3 reads TGTGCCAGCAGCTTCGGGTTGGGGGCGCAGGGAAACACCATATATTTT. Its translation: CASSFGLGAQGNTIYF.

This chain links TRBV19 with TRBJ2-1, with 9 bases aligning to TRBD1. Trimming took 3 bases from V and 8 from J; bases not matched to a gene: 8. Germline CDR1 LNHDA, CDR2 SQIVND (reference sequence). The CDR3 consists of 15 residues. Here the CDR3 DNA reads TGTGCCAGTAGTATCCGGGACAGGGAAATATATGAGCAGTTCTTC. This codes for CASSIRDREIYEQFF.

The gene calls are TRBV5-4 and TRBJ2-7, with D tentatively TRBD1 (5 bases). V gave up 2 bases and J gave up 3 bases, with 9 bases separating them. Germline V gene sequence: CDR1 SGHNT, CDR2 YYREEE (reference sequence). The CDR3 is 13 amino acids. The CDR3 nucleotides are TGTGCCAGCAGCTTAGACAGAAACTACGAGCAGTACTTC. Translating gives CASSLDRNYEQYF.

This clone was picked up one time. This rearrangement joins TRBV2 to TRBJ1-1; D is ambiguous. Germline values: CDR1 SNHLY, CDR2 FYNNEI. This CDR3 has 14 residues. The CDR3 sequence is CAKTSPTVNTEAFF. In nucleotides, the CDR3 is TGTGCTAAAACAAGCCCCACGGTGAACACTGAAGCTTTCTTT.

The table lists this clone with a few counts. The chain links TRBV9 to TRBJ1-5; D not resolved. The V gene lost 4 bases and the J gene lost 4 bases, with 15 bases spanning the gap. The CDR3 runs 15 residues. From germline, CDR1 is SGDLS and CDR2 YYNGEE. For the CDR3, the DNA is TGTGCCAGCAGCCCCAGTCTCTTGGGGAATCAGCCCCAGCATTTT. Amino acids: CASSPSLLGNQPQHF.

The chain recombines TRBV28 with TRBJ2-1, with TRBD2 matching 12 bases. Germline loops: CDR1 MDHEN, CDR2 SYDVKM. The CDR3 covers 19 residues. V lost 3 bases to trimming and J lost 0 bases; unmatched junction nucleotides: 9. CDR3 sequence: CASSLGRLAGESSYNEQFF. The CDR3 bases are TGTGCCAGCAGTTTGGGGAGACTAGCGGGGGAAAGCTCCTACAATGAGCAGTTCTTC.

The chain uses TRBV4-2 and TRBJ2-7; no definite D call. The CDR3 totals 12 residues. Trimming stripped 3 bases from V and 0 bases from J, with 3 bases between. Germline V gives CDR1 LGHNA, CDR2 YNFKEQ. CDR3 residues: CASSQGSYEQYF. The CDR3 DNA follows: TGTGCCAGCAGCCAGGGCTCCTACGAGCAGTACTTC.

The chain couples TRBV6-1 to TRBJ2-1, with TRBD2 matching 11 bases. J gave up 5 bases and V 4 bases, and 7 bases lay outside the gene matches. This CDR3 has 16 amino acids. CDR1 and CDR2 (germline): MNHNS, SASEGT. The CDR3 is CASSGHLAGGHNEQFF. The CDR3 nucleotides read TGTGCCAGCAGTGGCCATCTAGCGGGAGGCCACAATGAGCAGTTCTTC.

The genes are TRBV18 and TRBJ1-1; 7 nucleotides agree with TRBD1. The CDR3 has 13 amino acids. J was trimmed by 3 bases and V by 4 bases; bases with no gene match: 2. Looked up from germline, CDR1 is KGHSH and CDR2 is LQKENI. The CDR3 protein is CASSLTGDTEAFF. CDR3 sequence (DNA): TGTGCCAGCTCACTTACAGGGGACACTGAAGCTTTCTTT.